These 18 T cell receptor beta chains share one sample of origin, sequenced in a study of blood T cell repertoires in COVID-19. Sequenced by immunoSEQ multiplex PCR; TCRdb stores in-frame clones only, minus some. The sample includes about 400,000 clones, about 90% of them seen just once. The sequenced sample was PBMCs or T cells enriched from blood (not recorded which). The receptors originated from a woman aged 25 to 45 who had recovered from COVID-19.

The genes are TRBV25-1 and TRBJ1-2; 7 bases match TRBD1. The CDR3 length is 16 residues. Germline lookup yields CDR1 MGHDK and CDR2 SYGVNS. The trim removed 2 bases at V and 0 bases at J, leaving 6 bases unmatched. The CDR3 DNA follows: TGTGCCAGCAGTGAAAAGGGCGGGACAGCTAACTATGGCTACACCTTC. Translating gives CASSEKGGTANYGYTF.

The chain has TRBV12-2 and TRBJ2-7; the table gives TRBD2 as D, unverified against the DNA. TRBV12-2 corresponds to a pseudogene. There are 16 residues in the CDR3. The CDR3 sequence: CASRLTWTVVNYEQYF. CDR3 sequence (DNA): TGTGCAAGTCGCCTCACTTGGACTGTTGTGAACTACGAGCAGTACTTC.

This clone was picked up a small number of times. This CDR3 is CASSTALDRAYEQYF. For the CDR3, the DNA is TGTGCCAGTAGTACAGCCCTTGACAGGGCCTACGAGCAGTACTTC. This sequence joins TRBV19 and TRBJ2-7; 7 bases line up with TRBD1. V gave up 4 bases and J gave up 2 bases; unmatched junction bases: 8. Germline V gene data show CDR1 as LNHDA and CDR2 as SQIVND (reference sequence). The CDR3 covers 15 residues.

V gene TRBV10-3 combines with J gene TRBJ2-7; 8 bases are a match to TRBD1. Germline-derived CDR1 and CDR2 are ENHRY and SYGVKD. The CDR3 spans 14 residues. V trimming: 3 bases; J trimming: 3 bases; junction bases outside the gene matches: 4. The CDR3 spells CAISDEDRDYEQYF. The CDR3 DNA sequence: TGTGCCATCAGTGACGAGGACAGGGACTACGAGCAGTACTTC.

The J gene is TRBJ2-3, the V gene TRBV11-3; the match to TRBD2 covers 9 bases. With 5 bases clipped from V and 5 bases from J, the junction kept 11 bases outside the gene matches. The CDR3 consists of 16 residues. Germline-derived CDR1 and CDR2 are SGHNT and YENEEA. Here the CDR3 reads CASSSRGSGGIDTQYF. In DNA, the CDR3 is TGTGCCAGCAGCAGCCGGGGTAGCGGGGGTATAGATACGCAGTATTTT.

CDR3 loop: CATSDWGGEHQFF. The CDR3 DNA reads TGTGCCACCAGTGATTGGGGGGGGGAACATCAGTTCTTC. The chain is built from TRBV24-1 and TRBJ2-1; the match to TRBD2 covers 7 bases. The trim removed 2 bases at V and 13 bases at J, leaving 7 bases unmatched. This CDR3 comprises 13 residues. From germline, CDR1 is KGHDR and CDR2 SFDVKD.

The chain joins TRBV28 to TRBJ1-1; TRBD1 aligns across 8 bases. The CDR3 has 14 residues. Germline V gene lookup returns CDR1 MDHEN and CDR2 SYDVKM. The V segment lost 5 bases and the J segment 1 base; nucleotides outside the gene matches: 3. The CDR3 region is CASSDDRGNTEAFF. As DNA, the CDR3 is TGTGCCAGCAGTGACGACAGGGGGAACACTGAAGCTTTCTTT.

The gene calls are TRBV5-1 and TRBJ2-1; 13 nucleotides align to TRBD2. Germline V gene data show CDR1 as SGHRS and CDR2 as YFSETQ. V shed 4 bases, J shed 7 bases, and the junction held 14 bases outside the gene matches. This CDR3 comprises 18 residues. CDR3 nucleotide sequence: TGCGCCAGCAGCCCCTTAGCAGCGGGGACTAGCGGGGCGAATGAGCAGTTCTTC. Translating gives CASSPLAAGTSGANEQFF.

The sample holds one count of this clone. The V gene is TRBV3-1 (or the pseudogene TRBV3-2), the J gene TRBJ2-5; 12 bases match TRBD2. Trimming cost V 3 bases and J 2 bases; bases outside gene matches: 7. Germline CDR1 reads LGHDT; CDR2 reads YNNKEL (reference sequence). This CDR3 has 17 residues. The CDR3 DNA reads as TGTGCCAGCAGCCAGGCTAGCGGGGGGGCCCGTCAAGAGACCCAGTACTTC. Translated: CASSQASGGARQETQYF.

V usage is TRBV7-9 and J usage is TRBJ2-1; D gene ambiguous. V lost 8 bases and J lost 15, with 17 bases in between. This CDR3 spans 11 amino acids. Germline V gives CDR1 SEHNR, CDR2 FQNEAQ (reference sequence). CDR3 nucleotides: TGTGCCAGCCCTACGCTCGAATCCCTGTTCTTC. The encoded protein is CASPTLESLFF.

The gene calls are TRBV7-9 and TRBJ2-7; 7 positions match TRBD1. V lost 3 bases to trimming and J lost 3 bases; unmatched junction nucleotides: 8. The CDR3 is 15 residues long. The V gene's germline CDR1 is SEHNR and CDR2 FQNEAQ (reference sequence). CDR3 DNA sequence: TGTGCCAGCAGCTTCGACAGGGTAAAGGTCTACGAGCAGTACTTC. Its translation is CASSFDRVKVYEQYF. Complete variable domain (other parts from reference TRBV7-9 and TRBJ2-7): DTGVSQNPRHKITKRGQNVTFRCDPISEHNRLYWYRQTLGQGPEFLTYFQNEAQLEKSRLLSDRFSAERPKGSFSTLEIQRTEQGDSAMYLCASSFDRVKVYEQYFGPGTRLTVT.

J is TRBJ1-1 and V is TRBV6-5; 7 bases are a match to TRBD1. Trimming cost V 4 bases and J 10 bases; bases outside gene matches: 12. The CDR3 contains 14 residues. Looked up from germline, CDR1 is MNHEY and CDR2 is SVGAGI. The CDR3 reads CASSSTGEDIGAFF. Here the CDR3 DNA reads TGTGCCAGCAGTTCCACAGGGGAGGATATCGGAGCTTTCTTT.

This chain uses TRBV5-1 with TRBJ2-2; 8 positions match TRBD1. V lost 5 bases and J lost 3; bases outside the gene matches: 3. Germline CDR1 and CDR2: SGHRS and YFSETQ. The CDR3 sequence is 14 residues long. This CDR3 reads CASSGTGHTGELFF. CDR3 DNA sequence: TGCGCCAGCAGTGGGACAGGACACACCGGGGAGCTGTTTTTT. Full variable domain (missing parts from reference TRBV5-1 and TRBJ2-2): KAGVTQTPRYLIKTRGQQVTLSCSPISGHRSVSWYQQTPGQGLQFLFEYFSETQRNKGNFPGRFSGRQFSNSRSEMNVSTLELGDSALYLCASSGTGHTGELFFGEGSRLTVL.

CDR3 sequence: CASRLGVQETQYF. The CDR3 DNA is TGCGCCAGCAGGCTAGGGGTCCAAGAGACCCAGTACTTC. V and J are TRBV5-1 and TRBJ2-5; D perhaps matches TRBD1 (5 bases). The CDR3 is 13 amino acids. Trimming stripped 5 bases from V and 1 base from J, with 9 bases between. From germline, CDR1 is SGHRS and CDR2 YFSETQ.

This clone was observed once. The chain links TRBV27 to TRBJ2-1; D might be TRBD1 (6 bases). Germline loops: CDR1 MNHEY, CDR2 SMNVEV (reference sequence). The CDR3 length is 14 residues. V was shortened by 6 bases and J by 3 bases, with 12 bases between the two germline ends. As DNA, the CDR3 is TGTGCCAGCAGCCCGAGGACAGACTACAATGAGCAGTTCTTC. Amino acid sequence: CASSPRTDYNEQFF.

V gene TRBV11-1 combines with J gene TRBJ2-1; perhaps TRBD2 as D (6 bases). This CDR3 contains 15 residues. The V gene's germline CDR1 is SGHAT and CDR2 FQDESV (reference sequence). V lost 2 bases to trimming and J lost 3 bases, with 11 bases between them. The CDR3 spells CASSLRRGRYNEQFF. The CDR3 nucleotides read TGTGCCAGCAGCTTACGGCGGGGACGCTACAATGAGCAGTTCTTC.

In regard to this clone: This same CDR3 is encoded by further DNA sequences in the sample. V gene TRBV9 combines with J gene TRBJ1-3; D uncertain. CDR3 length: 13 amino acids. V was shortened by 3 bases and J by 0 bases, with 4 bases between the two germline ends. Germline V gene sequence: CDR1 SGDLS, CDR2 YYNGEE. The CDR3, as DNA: TGTGCCAGCAGCGCCTCCTCTGGAAACACCATATATTTT. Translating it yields CASSASSGNTIYF.

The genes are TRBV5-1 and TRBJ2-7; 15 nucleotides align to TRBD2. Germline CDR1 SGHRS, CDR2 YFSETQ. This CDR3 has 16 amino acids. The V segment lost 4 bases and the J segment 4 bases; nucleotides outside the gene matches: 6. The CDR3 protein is CASSKGLAGGLYEQYF. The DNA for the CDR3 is TGCGCCAGCAGCAAGGGACTAGCGGGAGGTCTTTACGAGCAGTACTTC.